The next 19 T cell receptor beta chains were all read from a single sample in a study of T cells after yellow fever vaccination. TCRdb itself ran the 5' RACE reads through MiXCR, one entry per CDR3 protein. Of some 110,000 distinct CDR3 sequences listed, around 6.7% are singletons. Specimen: CD4+ T cells sorted from PBMCs, collected approximately 47 days after the first yellow fever vaccination. These receptors all come from a young man who received the YFV17D yellow fever vaccine.

This clonotype has only a few counts. This chain links TRBV7-2 with TRBJ1-1, with D possibly matching TRBD1 (6 bases). Trimming removed 5 bases from V and 6 bases from J, with 19 bases in between. There are 15 residues in the CDR3. CDR1 and CDR2 from the germline V gene are SGHTA and FQGNSA. CDR3: CASSQRGGRRAEAFF. CDR3 in DNA: TGTGCCAGCAGCCAAAGAGGGGGGCGAAGGGCTGAAGCTTTCTTT. The variable domain in full, with the rest retrieved from reference TRBV7-2 and TRBJ1-1, is GAGVSQSPSNKVTEKGKDVELRCDPISGHTALYWYRQSLGQGLEFLIYFQGNSAPDKSGLPSDRFSAERTGGSVSTLTIQRTQQEDSAVYLCASSQRGGRRAEAFFGQGTRLTVV.

V and J are TRBV5-6 and TRBJ1-4, with D unresolved. CDR3 length equals 14 residues. Germline-derived CDR1 and CDR2 are SGHDT and YYEEEE. Trimming left V 1 base short and J 7 bases short, with 11 bases between. The CDR3 spells CASSLRGIFEKLFF. CDR3 sequence (DNA): TGTGCCAGCAGCTTGAGAGGTATCTTTGAAAAACTGTTTTTT.

This clonotype was found many times. The chain recombines TRBV20-1 with TRBJ2-5; TRBD1 agrees at 8 bases. The CDR3 runs to 14 residues. V was clipped by 1 base and J by 5 bases; unmatched bases: 6. Germline CDR1 and CDR2: DFQATT and SNEGSKA (reference sequence). The CDR3 protein is CSARVSTGAETQYF. The CDR3 bases are TGCAGTGCTAGAGTCTCGACAGGGGCGGAGACCCAGTACTTC.

This clonotype showed up many times. This chain links TRBV20-1 with TRBJ1-1; tentative D call: TRBD1 (6 bases). The CDR3 is made up of 13 amino acids. Germline CDR1 reads DFQATT; CDR2 reads SNEGSKA (reference sequence). V was trimmed by 4 bases and J by 2 bases, leaving 11 bases between them. The CDR3, as DNA: TGCAGTGCTAACCGGGACACAAACACTGAAGCTTTCTTT. Amino acid sequence: CSANRDTNTEAFF.

This clonotype showed up many times. The chain employs TRBV6-5 and TRBJ1-6, with TRBD1 matching 7 bases. The CDR3 length is 15 residues. The germline V gene has CDR1 MNHEY and CDR2 SVGAGI. V lost 2 bases, J lost 6 bases, and 4 bases stayed unmatched. The CDR3 coding sequence is TGTGCCAGCAGTTACAGACAGGGCGTTAATTCACCCCTCCACTTT. The encoded protein is CASSYRQGVNSPLHF.

This clonotype has at least ten counts. This chain connects TRBV7-2 to TRBJ2-5; D unresolved. Trimming cost V 3 bases and J 4 bases, with 9 bases left between them. Germline V lookup: CDR1 SGHTA, CDR2 FQGNSA. The CDR3 length is 13 residues. CDR3 nucleotide sequence: TGTGCCAGCAGCTTCTTTAACGGAGAGACCCAGTACTTC. Encoded protein: CASSFFNGETQYF.

Comment on this clonotype: A read error may be the cause here, since a much bigger clone is one base away. The chain is built from TRBV7-9 and TRBJ2-7; D uncertain. In germline, CDR1 is SEHNR, CDR2 FQNEAQ (reference sequence). The CDR3 is 11 residues long. V lost 7 bases to trimming and J lost 2 bases, with 6 bases between them. Here the CDR3 reads CASTAAYEQYF. As DNA, the CDR3 is TGTGCCAGCACGGCGGCCTACGAGCAGTACTTC.

This clonotype was seen ten or more times. V usage is TRBV11-2 and J usage is TRBJ1-1; no clear D. Per germline, CDR1 SGHAT and CDR2 FQNNGV. CDR3 length equals 14 residues. The V end was cut by 3 bases, the J end by 0 bases, with 8 bases between. The CDR3 coding sequence is TGTGCCAGCAGCTTCAGTAGCATGAACACTGAAGCTTTCTTT. It translates to CASSFSSMNTEAFF.

This clonotype was recorded at least ten times. This chain links TRBV19 with TRBJ1-5; 10 bases line up with TRBD1. V lost 5 bases, J lost 2 bases, and 3 bases stayed unmatched. Germline V gene data show CDR1 as LNHDA and CDR2 as SQIVND (reference sequence). The CDR3 sequence is 15 residues long. CDR3 DNA: TGTGCCAGTAGTCGGACAGGGGGAGGCAATCAGCCCCAGCATTTT. Residues: CASSRTGGGNQPQHF.

This clonotype has a count of ten or more. The V gene is TRBV20-1, the J gene TRBJ2-2, with D tentatively TRBD2 (6 bases). The CDR3 spans 14 residues. Trimming left V 6 bases short and J 4 bases short, with 15 bases between. The germline CDR1 and CDR2 sequences are DFQATT and SNEGSKA (reference sequence). The CDR3 DNA reads TGCAGTGCCCTTCCGACTAGTTTCACCGGGGAGCTGTTTTTT. Translated: CSALPTSFTGELFF.

In its sample, this clonotype was seen many times. The CDR3 region is CASSHGQDTQYF. The DNA of the CDR3 is TGCGCCAGCAGTCACGGCCAAGATACGCAGTATTTT. The V call is TRBV5-1, the J call TRBJ2-3; D not certain. Trimming cost V 5 bases and J 5 bases, with 9 bases left between them. The CDR3 covers 12 residues. Germline V gives CDR1 SGHRS, CDR2 YFSETQ.

This chain connects TRBV12-3 or TRBV12-4 to TRBJ1-2; no firm D call. Trimming removed 3 bases at V and 5 bases at J, with 10 bases between. CDR3 length: 13 residues. The CDR3 bases are TGTGCCAGCAGTTTTTTAGGGAGGTATGGCTACACCTTC. It translates to CASSFLGRYGYTF.

This clonotype showed up many times. This chain connects TRBV7-2 to TRBJ2-3; tentative D call: TRBD2 (5 bases). This CDR3 comprises 15 residues. Germline CDR1 is SGHTA and CDR2 is FQGNSA. V gave up 7 bases and J gave up 4 bases, with 18 bases separating them. CDR3 nucleotide sequence: TGTGCCAGCACCCTCAGCCCAACTAGTGCAGATACGCAGTATTTT. Its translation: CASTLSPTSADTQYF.

This clonotype was picked up many times. This chain joins TRBV20-1 and TRBJ2-7; 7 positions agree with TRBD2. The V gene end was trimmed by 0 bases and the J gene end by 5 bases; junction bases not matched to a gene: 10. The germline V gene encodes CDR1 DFQATT and CDR2 SNEGSKA (reference sequence). This CDR3 has 15 amino acids. CDR3 in amino acids: CSARDPSAGIDEQYF. The DNA of the CDR3 is TGCAGTGCTAGAGATCCCTCAGCGGGGATCGACGAGCAGTACTTC.

The rearrangement joins TRBV18 to TRBJ2-7; D not resolved. This CDR3 spans 13 amino acids. Trimming took 6 bases from V and 0 from J, leaving 9 bases between them. Germline CDR1 KGHSH, CDR2 LQKENI. The CDR3 DNA reads as TGTGCCAGCTCCCCGGCTAGCTCCTACGAGCAGTACGTC. It is translated as CASSPASSYEQYV.

This clonotype showed up many times. The chain carries TRBV5-6 and TRBJ1-1; TRBD1 is a possible D gene (5 bases). CDR1 is SGHDT and CDR2 is YYEEEE in the germline V gene. Trimming shortened V by 4 bases and J by 5 bases, and 15 bases separated the two germline ends. This CDR3 spans 14 amino acids. CDR3 bases: TGTGCCAGCAGCGCTGGGGGGGTTCGGACTGAAGCTTTCTTT. This sequence encodes CASSAGGVRTEAFF.

The sample holds many counts of this clonotype. The chain carries TRBV20-1 and TRBJ2-5, with D maybe TRBD2 (5 bases). Germline V gene sequence: CDR1 DFQATT, CDR2 SNEGSKA (reference sequence). CDR3 size: 14 residues. Trimming left V 3 bases short and J 6 bases short, with 17 bases between. CDR3: CSASRESIGKTQYF. Written as DNA, the CDR3 is TGCAGTGCTAGTCGGGAAAGCATCGGGAAGACCCAGTACTTC.

As regards this clonotype: This may stem from a read error, because a much larger clone lies one nucleotide away. The chain couples TRBV7-8 to TRBJ2-7; TRBD2 matches at 14 bases. The CDR3 sequence is 15 residues long. The germline V gene encodes CDR1 SGHVS and CDR2 FQNEAQ. CDR3 nucleotide sequence: TGTCCCAGCAGCTTGACTAGCGGGGGGGCCTACGAGCAGTACTTC. Amino acid sequence: CPSSLTSGGAYEQYF.

The table lists this clonotype with many counts. This chain joins TRBV3-1 and TRBJ1-6; D unclear. Germline V CDR1 and CDR2: LGHDT, YNNKEL (reference sequence). CDR3 length: 13 amino acids. Between the trimmed V and J ends, which lost 2 bases and 7 bases, there was a span of 6 bases. The CDR3 DNA sequence: TGTGCCAGCAGCCAATCTACCAATTCACCCCTCCACTTT. This translates into CASSQSTNSPLHF. Full variable domain (missing parts from reference TRBV3-1 and TRBJ1-6): DTAVSQTPKYLVTQMGNDKSIKCEQNLGHDTMYWYKQDSKKFLKIMFSYNNKELIINETVPNRFSPKSPDKAHLNLHINSLELGDSAVYFCASSQSTNSPLHFGNGTRLTVT.